This TCR beta chain was recovered during a study of blood T cell repertoires in COVID-19. Study as a whole: There were acute and convalescent COVID-19 samples, and they came from the United States, Italy and Spain.

Germline values: CDR1 GTSNPN, CDR2 SVGIG (reference sequence). V was clipped by 3 bases and J by 0 bases, with 12 bases between them. This CDR3 region has 14 residues. Only in-frame clones appear in the TCRdb table, and some are missing; sequencing was by immunoSEQ multiplex PCR. The table includes 130,000 or so clones, 84% detected once. This chain uses TRBV30 with TRBJ2-7; D is possibly TRBD2 (6 bases). The TCR sequence derives from a man aged 30 to 45 with COVID-19, enrolled during active disease. Sequencing was carried out using peripheral blood. The CDR3 DNA reads TGTGCCTGGAGACGCGGAGGGAGCTCCTACGAGCAGTACTTC. Protein product: CAWRRGGSSYEQYF.